These 19 T cell receptor beta chains were all obtained from the same sample, sequenced in a study of T cell clonality in common variable immunodeficiency (dated by TCRdb to the mid-2010s). On the study overall, not on this receptor specifically: Fewer deletions and N-nucleotide insertions were reportedly observed in CVID TCRbeta sequences, and highly modified clones with 13 or more V deletions were reportedly absent from CVID TCRbeta sequences.

Their cognate antigens are unknown. The library was generated by the immunoSEQ multiplex PCR assay. TCRdb took this table from immuneACCESS and kept in-frame rearrangements with V and J called. Such tables lack part of the clones; where checked against another copy, unresolved V genes explain under half of the gap, and the rest is unexplained. This sample has some 27,000 clones, none of them a singleton. The top ten hold 3.1% of the sample. Specimen: peripheral blood mononuclear cells. Receptors were obtained from a human donor with common variable immunodeficiency.

This clone has ten or more counts. The read ends 3 residues early relative to the CDR3; the germline J gene fills the gap. J is TRBJ1-5 and V is TRBV20-1; D uncertain. The CDR3 contains 12 residues. Germline V gives CDR1 DFQATT, CDR2 SNEGSKA (reference sequence). Trimming cost V 4 bases and J 2 bases, with 6 bases left between them. This chain's CDR3 is CSAKPGNQPQHF. Incomplete CDR3 DNA: TGCAGTGCTAAGCCGGGCAATCAGCCC.

The sample holds a few counts of this clone. The sequenced fragment ends 3 residues before the CDR3 boundary, so the rest is inferred from the germline J gene. The rearrangement uses TRBV5-1 and TRBJ2-5; TRBD1 agrees at 8 bases. The CDR3 is 14 amino acids. Germline V gene data show CDR1 as SGHRS and CDR2 as YFSETQ. J lost 0 bases, V lost 5 bases, and 3 bases had no gene match. The part of the CDR3 DNA that was read is TGCGCCAGCAGACGACAGGGGAACCAAGAGACC. Protein product: CASRRQGNQET. The entire CDR3 reads CASRRQGNQETQYF. Full variable domain (missing parts from reference TRBV5-1 and TRBJ2-5): KAGVTQTPRYLIKTRGQQVTLSCSPISGHRSVSWYQQTPGQGLQFLFEYFSETQRNKGNFPGRFSGRQFSNSRSEMNVSTLELGDSALYLCASRRQGNQETQYFGPGTRLLVL.

There are many counts of this clone. Read data end 3 residues before the CDR3 end; the end is taken from the germline J gene. This chain uses TRBV20-1 with TRBJ1-6; D perhaps matches TRBD1 (5 bases). Germline assignment: CDR1 DFQATT and CDR2 SNEGSKA (reference sequence). The CDR3 totals 13 residues. Deletions cut 3 bases from V and 6 bases from J, with 9 bases between. CDR3 residues: CSASLQGNSPLHF. The covered CDR3 bases are TGCAGTGCTAGTCTCCAGGGTAATTCACCC.

This clone was observed at least ten times. CDR3 DNA (partial): TGTGCCAGCAGAGGGACAGGGGGCATCGAG. Its translation is CASRGTGGIE. The CDR3 in full is CASRGTGGIEQYF. J is TRBJ2-7 and V is TRBV7-9; 12 nucleotides match TRBD1. The read finishes 3 residues shy of the CDR3 end, and the germline J gene is used to complete it. Germline V gene sequence: CDR1 SEHNR, CDR2 FQNEAQ (reference sequence). Trimming took 6 bases from V and 6 from J; bases not matched to a gene: 3. The CDR3 loop spans 13 amino acids.

Notes on this clone: Coverage ceases 3 residues before the CDR3 finishes, and the germline J gene fills in the end. The chain couples TRBV5-6 to TRBJ1-2; tentatively, D is TRBD1 (6 bases). The length of the CDR3 is 12 residues. Germline loops: CDR1 SGHDT, CDR2 YYEEEE. The covered CDR3 bases are TGTGCCACCGTCTCCAGGGGCGGAGGC. Translated, it gives CATVSRGGG. The complete CDR3 protein is CATVSRGGGYTF. Full variable domain (outside the CDR3, taken from reference TRBV5-6 and TRBJ1-2): DAGVTQSPTHLIKTRGQQVTLRCSPKSGHDTVSWYQQALGQGPQFIFQYYEEEERQRGNFPDRFSGHQFPNYSSELNVNALLLGDSALYLCATVSRGGGYTFGSGTRLTVV.

In regard to this clone: The CDR3 end falls 3 residues outside the read, so it is completed with the germline J gene. This sequence joins TRBV2 and TRBJ1-1; 8 nucleotides agree with TRBD1. The CDR3 has 14 amino acids. Germline assignment: CDR1 SNHLY and CDR2 FYNNEI. Trimming took 6 bases from V and 4 from J; bases not matched to a gene: 7. Incomplete CDR3 DNA: TGTGCCAGCAGCCCGGGACAGGCCTTCACTGAA. Translation gives CASSPGQAFTE. The full CDR3 reads CASSPGQAFTEAFF.

This clone came up a few times. Coverage ceases 3 residues before the CDR3 finishes, and the germline J gene fills in the end. The chain uses TRBV7-3 and TRBJ2-5, with D possibly TRBD2 on 6 matching bases. Between the trimmed V and J ends, which lost 1 base and 2 bases, there was a span of 11 bases. The CDR3 covers 15 residues. Germline lookup yields CDR1 SGHTA and CDR2 FQGTGA. The CDR3 sequence is CASSLSGTLQETQYF. Incomplete CDR3 DNA: TGTGCCAGCAGCTTAAGCGGGACTTTACAAGAGACC.

A remark on this clone: From the germline J gene comes the end of the CDR3, since the read stops 3 residues before it. The chain combines TRBV20-1 with TRBJ2-5; a weak D match, TRBD2 (7 bases). There are 13 residues in the CDR3. V lost 7 bases, J lost 5 bases, and 17 bases lay in between. Germline loops: CDR1 DFQATT, CDR2 SNEGSKA (reference sequence). The DNA read from the CDR3 is TGCAGTGGCGTAGGGGGGGGGCGTGAGACC. It specifies CSGVGGGRET. The CDR3, in full, reads CSGVGGGRETQYF.

The sample holds many counts of this clone. Incomplete CDR3 DNA: TGTGCCAGCAGCCAAGGACCAGCGGGGGGTGTCGACGAG. It is translated as CASSQGPAGGVDE. The complete CDR3 sequence is CASSQGPAGGVDEQYF. The chain couples TRBV4-2 to TRBJ2-7; 9 nucleotides match TRBD2. The CDR3 is cut off 3 residues early in the read; its end comes from the germline J gene. Germline CDR1 LGHNA, CDR2 YNFKEQ. The ends lost 1 base at V and 5 bases at J; junction bases unmatched: 9. This CDR3 region has 16 residues.

This clone was counted at least ten times. The sequenced fragment ends 3 residues before the CDR3 boundary, so the rest is inferred from the germline J gene. The chain links TRBV10-1 to TRBJ1-4; 9 bases are a match to TRBD1. The V segment lost 6 bases and the J segment 6 bases; nucleotides outside the gene matches: 8. Germline assignment: CDR1 WNHNN and CDR2 SYGVQD (reference sequence). The CDR3 contains 15 residues. Incomplete CDR3 DNA: TGCGCCAGCAGCCCGGGACAGGGATGGGATGAAAAA. Protein: CASSPGQGWDEK. The full-length CDR3 reads as CASSPGQGWDEKLFF.

There are a few counts of this clone. The read ends 3 residues before the CDR3 terminus; that terminus is restored from the germline J gene. The chain links TRBV19 to TRBJ1-4, with TRBD1 as a possible D gene (5 bases). The CDR3 sequence is 14 residues long. The germline CDR1 and CDR2 sequences are LNHDA and SQIVND (reference sequence). V lost 5 bases and J lost 8, with 15 bases in between. The part of the CDR3 DNA that was read is TGTGCCAGTAGTGGCGACAGTCTCAAGGAAAAA. This translates into CASSGDSLKEK. The whole CDR3 reads CASSGDSLKEKLFF.

This clone showed up many times. The read comes to an end 3 residues before the CDR3 does, leaving the germline J gene to fill in the end. The gene calls are TRBV19 and TRBJ1-1, with 8 bases fitting TRBD1. CDR1 and CDR2 (germline): LNHDA, SQIVND (reference sequence). Germline trimming cut 7 bases from V and 0 bases from J; bases unmatched to any gene: 10. There are 16 residues in the CDR3. The CDR3 DNA, read in part, is TGTGCCAGTAACCTTGGACAGGGCACTCTGAACACTGAA. It translates to CASNLGQGTLNTE. The entire CDR3 reads CASNLGQGTLNTEAFF.

This clone has a handful of counts. The missing CDR3 end, 3 residues past where the read stops, is filled in from the germline J gene. The V call is TRBV18, the J call TRBJ2-1; 8 bases align to TRBD2. This CDR3 has 16 residues. V lost 3 bases, J lost 3 bases, and 7 bases stayed unmatched. Germline CDR1 reads KGHSH; CDR2 reads LQKENI. The DNA read from the CDR3 is TGTGCCAGCTCACCGGGAAGCGGGGGACTCTACAATGAG. Encoded protein: CASSPGSGGLYNE. In full, the CDR3 reads CASSPGSGGLYNEQFF.

This clone has ten or more counts. The missing CDR3 end, 3 residues past where the read stops, is filled in from the germline J gene. The genes are TRBV6-1 and TRBJ1-2; D remains ambiguous. The CDR3 covers 11 residues. Trimming removed 3 bases at V and 7 bases at J, with 6 bases between. Germline V lookup: CDR1 MNHNS, CDR2 SASEGT. CDR3 DNA, as far as it was read: TGTGCCAGCAGTGACCACGGTGGC. Protein: CASSDHGG. The whole CDR3 sequence reads CASSDHGGYTF.

This clone was counted ten times or more. CDR3 protein: CASSPDGRGIRSPLHF. The DNA read from the CDR3 is TGCGCCAGCAGCCCCGACGGCAGGGGGATTCGGTCACCC. This chain links TRBV5-1 with TRBJ1-6; TRBD1 agrees at 7 bases. The read finishes 3 residues shy of the CDR3 end, and the germline J gene is used to complete it. J was trimmed by 10 bases and V by 4 bases; bases with no gene match: 14. CDR1 is SGHRS and CDR2 is YFSETQ in the germline V gene. This CDR3 is 16 amino acids long. The whole variable domain, filled in from reference TRBV5-1 and TRBJ1-6, reads KAGVTQTPRYLIKTRGQQVTLSCSPISGHRSVSWYQQTPGQGLQFLFEYFSETQRNKGNFPGRFSGRQFSNSRSEMNVSTLELGDSALYLCASSPDGRGIRSPLHFGNGTRLTVT.

Many counts were recorded for this clone. The CDR3 goes on 3 residues after the read ends, and that part is filled in from the germline J gene. The chain has TRBV5-1 and TRBJ1-2; possibly TRBD1 for D (5 bases). Trimming stripped 4 bases from V and 4 bases from J, with 11 bases between. This CDR3 region has 13 residues. Germline CDR1 and CDR2: SGHRS and YFSETQ. CDR3 DNA (partial): TGCGCCAGCAGCCTAGGGGTGACCTATGGC. This translates into CASSLGVTYG. The complete CDR3 protein is CASSLGVTYGYTF.

This clone was detected a few times. The read ends 3 residues before the CDR3 terminus; that terminus is restored from the germline J gene. The V and J genes are TRBV5-5 and TRBJ2-7; D is uncertain. V lost 3 bases to trimming and J lost 3 bases, with 7 bases between them. The CDR3 runs to 12 residues. CDR1 SGHKS and CDR2 YYEKEE come from the germline V gene (reference sequence). CDR3 sequence: CASSSAGYEQYF. The sequenced part of the CDR3 DNA is TGTGCCAGCAGCTCCGCAGGCTACGAG.

This clone was detected many times. The read stops 3 residues short of the end of the CDR3; the missing end is completed from the germline J gene. The V gene is TRBV5-1, the J gene TRBJ2-7, with TRBD1 matching over 7 bases. The ends lost 1 base at V and 2 bases at J; junction bases unmatched: 6. Germline V gene lookup returns CDR1 SGHRS and CDR2 YFSETQ. CDR3 length: 15 amino acids. The DNA read from the CDR3 is TGCGCCAGCAGCTTGCCGACAGGGACCCCCTACGAG. Its translation is CASSLPTGTPYE. The entire CDR3 protein is CASSLPTGTPYEQYF. Supplemented by reference TRBV5-1 and TRBJ2-7, the full variable domain reads KAGVTQTPRYLIKTRGQQVTLSCSPISGHRSVSWYQQTPGQGLQFLFEYFSETQRNKGNFPGRFSGRQFSNSRSEMNVSTLELGDSALYLCASSLPTGTPYEQYFGPGTRLTVT.

For this clone: The read finishes 3 residues shy of the CDR3 end, and the germline J gene is used to complete it. V usage is TRBV29-1 and J usage is TRBJ1-2; TRBD1 is a possible D gene (6 bases). Trimming left V 5 bases short and J 6 bases short, with 22 bases between. Germline V gives CDR1 SQVTM, CDR2 ANQGSEA. The CDR3 runs to 15 residues. CDR3 protein: CSVLPWGPSYDGYTF. CDR3 bases read: TGCAGCGTTCTCCCCTGGGGGCCCTCTTATGATGGC.